Given below is one TCR beta chain in context. The antigen is unknown. This specimen comes from a study of Ad26.COV2.S vaccination and SARS-CoV-2 variants. Study details: Intramuscular Ad26.COV2.S at 5x10^10 or 1x10^11 viral particles. Study observations and caveats: With respect to non-spike TCR breadth, vaccine and placebo recipients were similar.

Assay used: immunoSEQ multiplex PCR; TCRdb lists only in-frame clones, some missing. The sample lists more than 250,000 clones, roughly 86% seen once, with roughly 3.5% in the top ten. Treatment denoted: some 20 received Ad26.COV2.S at low or high dose, single or two shots; five or six received placebo; per-sample allocation not given. The investigators took samples on day 63 after the first vaccine or placebo injection. Germline CDR1 is SGHDT and CDR2 is YYEEEE. V dropped 5 bases and J dropped 4 bases, with 22 bases sitting between them. This CDR3 spans 16 amino acids. This chain connects TRBV5-6 to TRBJ2-7, with D perhaps matching TRBD2 (5 bases). The TCR originated in a person aged 18-60 years who received the Ad26.COV2.S COVID-19 vaccine or a placebo. The material sequenced was peripheral blood, taken in a trial of Ad26.COV2.S vaccine versus placebo. The CDR3 is CASSIYGLTRMYEQYF. Here the CDR3 DNA reads TGTGCCAGCAGTATCTACGGACTGACTCGAATGTACGAGCAGTACTTC.